The 22 T cell receptor beta chains given below trace back to one sample, sequenced in a study of Graves' ophthalmopathy and Graves' hyperthyroidism. The study amplified TCR beta CDR3 regions using RNA transcripts. RT-PCR with HTBI primers came first, then second-round multiplex PCR. MiXCR, run by TCRdb on the multiplex PCR reads, gives a single entry per CDR3 protein. The data hold 650,000 to 900,000 distinct CDR3 sequences, with 40% observed a single time. Input material: peripheral blood. The receptor set was obtained from an adult man with Graves' ophthalmopathy.

The chain has TRBV3-1 and TRBJ2-7; no definite D call. The V end lost 8 bases, the J end lost 6 bases, and 23 bases lay between the germline ends. This CDR3 comprises 15 residues. The germline CDR1 and CDR2 sequences are LGHDT and YNNKEL (reference sequence). CDR3 coding DNA: TGTGCCAGCTCCCCTGGTGATCGAATTCTCGGCGAGCAGTACTTC. Its protein product is CASSPGDRILGEQYF.

This clonotype occurred many times. The V and J genes are TRBV29-1 and TRBJ1-2, with D perhaps TRBD1 (5 bases). Trimming took 1 base from V and 3 from J, leaving 18 bases between them. Germline V gives CDR1 SQVTM, CDR2 ANQGSEA. This CDR3 contains 16 residues. CDR3 residues: CSVEVPDSWGHYGYTF. CDR3 DNA sequence: TGCAGCGTTGAAGTGCCGGACTCCTGGGGCCACTATGGCTACACCTTC.

The gene calls are TRBV10-1 and TRBJ1-6; 8 bases are a match to TRBD1. V gave up 6 bases and J gave up 6 bases; unmatched junction bases: 10. The germline CDR1 and CDR2 sequences are WNHNN and SYGVQD (reference sequence). This CDR3 is 16 amino acids long. CDR3 sequence (DNA): TGCGCCAGCAGCCAAGGAGGACAGGGAGCTAATTCACCCCTCCACTTT. It translates to CASSQGGQGANSPLHF.

V and J are TRBV10-3 and TRBJ2-6; no definite D call. Trimming cost V 2 bases and J 0 bases, with 11 bases left between them. Germline CDR1 ENHRY, CDR2 SYGVKD. The CDR3 length is 17 residues. Here the CDR3 reads CAISEEDPISGANVLTF. DNA of the CDR3: TGTGCCATCAGTGAGGAGGACCCAATCTCTGGGGCCAACGTCCTGACTTTC.

This clonotype has ten or more counts. V usage is TRBV5-4 and J usage is TRBJ2-5, with 12 bases fitting TRBD2. The CDR3 has 15 amino acids. With V trimmed by 3 bases and J by 3 bases, 3 bases remained unmatched. The V gene's germline CDR1 is SGHNT and CDR2 YYREEE (reference sequence). Here the CDR3 DNA reads TGTGCCAGCAGCTCCCGACTAGCGGGGGAAGAGACCCAGTACTTC. It is translated as CASSSRLAGEETQYF.

V is TRBV10-3 and J is TRBJ1-2; D unclear. Germline CDR1 is ENHRY and CDR2 is SYGVKD. This CDR3 comprises 16 residues. The germline V and J ends were trimmed by 5 bases and 3 bases, with 19 bases remaining between them. CDR3 sequence reads: CAISYSGSGNDYGYTF. Written as DNA, the CDR3 is TGTGCCATCAGTTACTCGGGCTCGGGCAACGACTATGGCTACACCTTC.

This sequence joins TRBV25-1 and TRBJ2-2; 8 nucleotides match TRBD1. CDR1 is MGHDK and CDR2 is SYGVNS in the germline V gene. The CDR3 runs to 15 residues. Losses at the gene ends were 6 bases for V and 7 bases for J; bases not matched to a gene: 10. The CDR3, as DNA: TGTGCCAGCAGCCAAGCGGACAGGGCGGGCGGGGAGCTGTTTTTT. Amino acids: CASSQADRAGGELFF.

The chain couples TRBV7-2 to TRBJ2-2; 7 positions match TRBD2. This CDR3 region has 16 residues. After removal of 5 bases from V and 0 bases from J, the junction contained 6 bases not matched to a gene. CDR1 is SGHTA, CDR2 FQGNSA, per germline. As DNA, the CDR3 is TGTGCCAGCAGCGTTTCCCTAGCGGCGAACACCGGGGAGCTGTTTTTT. It yields the protein CASSVSLAANTGELFF.

The chain links TRBV2 to TRBJ2-5; D not certain. The CDR3 loop spans 12 amino acids. Between the trimmed V and J ends, which lost 0 bases and 7 bases, there was a span of 6 bases. Germline assignment: CDR1 SNHLY and CDR2 FYNNEI. The CDR3 nucleotides are TGTGCCAGCAGTGAAGCGGCGAGGACCCAGTACTTC. Translating it yields CASSEAARTQYF.

This clonotype has a handful of counts. The J gene is TRBJ1-1, the V gene TRBV5-1; no clear D. V dropped 3 bases and J dropped 4 bases, with 10 bases sitting between them. The germline V gene encodes CDR1 SGHRS and CDR2 YFSETQ. This CDR3 contains 13 residues. CDR3 coding DNA: TGCGCCAGCAGCTCCGGGGAGGTCACTGAAGCTTTCTTT. Protein product: CASSSGEVTEAFF.

There are a few counts of this clonotype. The chain has TRBV14 and TRBJ2-7; 11 bases are a match to TRBD2. The CDR3 has 14 amino acids. Trimming removed 4 bases from V and 3 bases from J; junction bases left unmatched: 2. Germline V gives CDR1 SGHDN, CDR2 FVKESK. CDR3 region: CASSRTSGYYEQYF. CDR3 nucleotide sequence: TGTGCCAGCAGCCGGACTAGCGGGTACTACGAGCAGTACTTC.

This clonotype was recorded at least ten times. This chain uses TRBV7-6 with TRBJ1-3; D possibly corresponds to TRBD1 (5 bases). V lost 5 bases to trimming and J lost 1 base, with 12 bases between them. The CDR3 runs 15 residues. CDR1 and CDR2 (germline): SGHVS, FNYEAQ. CDR3 nucleotide sequence: TGTGCCAGCAGCCGGGGCAGGACTTCTGGAAACACCATATATTTT. Its protein is CASSRGRTSGNTIYF.

This clonotype was counted once. This CDR3 is CAGETGIRYNSPLHF. DNA for the CDR3: TGTGCCGGCGAGACAGGGATAAGATATAATTCACCCCTCCACTTT. The chain is built from TRBV10-3 and TRBJ1-6; 7 positions agree with TRBD1. Germline V gene sequence: CDR1 ENHRY, CDR2 SYGVKD. J gave up 4 bases and V 11 bases, and 11 bases lay outside the gene matches. The CDR3 runs to 15 residues.

J is TRBJ1-2 and V is TRBV6-5; possibly TRBD1 for D (6 bases). The V gene lost 5 bases and the J gene lost 9 bases, with 22 bases spanning the gap. Germline V gene data show CDR1 as MNHEY and CDR2 as SVGAGI. The CDR3 sequence is 15 residues long. CDR3 loop: CASSQGRGHDTSYTF. The CDR3 DNA sequence: TGTGCCAGCAGTCAAGGACGGGGGCACGACACTAGCTACACCTTC.

The chain joins TRBV4-2 to TRBJ2-7, with D perhaps TRBD2 (7 bases). V lost 2 bases, J lost 7 bases, and 24 bases lay in between. The length of the CDR3 is 17 residues. Germline CDR1 and CDR2: LGHNA and YNFKEQ. CDR3 DNA: TGTGCCAGCAGCCAACCACAGGGAATGGGGGGGCTTCGGGAGCAGTACTTC. Its translation is CASSQPQGMGGLREQYF.

This clonotype was seen a handful of times. The chain employs TRBV19 and TRBJ1-1, with D tentatively TRBD1 (6 bases). Between the trimmed V and J ends, which lost 4 bases and 1 base, there was a span of 19 bases. Germline V gene data show CDR1 as LNHDA and CDR2 as SQIVND (reference sequence). The CDR3 runs 17 residues. CDR3 loop: CASSTDPWTAWNTEAFF. The CDR3, as DNA: TGTGCCAGTAGTACCGACCCCTGGACAGCCTGGAACACTGAAGCTTTCTTT.

This clonotype was seen ten or more times. The gene calls are TRBV2 and TRBJ2-7; 8 bases agree with TRBD1. The V and J ends lost 6 bases and 4 bases, in that order; junction bases with no gene match: 8. Germline lookup yields CDR1 SNHLY and CDR2 FYNNEI. The CDR3 consists of 14 residues. DNA for the CDR3: TGTGCCAGCAGAGCGACAGGGGATTTTTACGAGCAGTACTTC. Its protein product is CASRATGDFYEQYF.

The table lists this clonotype with many counts. V and J are TRBV7-2 and TRBJ1-5; a weak D match, TRBD1 (6 bases). The CDR3 sequence is 16 residues long. The germline CDR1 and CDR2 sequences are SGHTA and FQGNSA. The V gene lost 5 bases and the J gene lost 6 bases, with 20 bases spanning the gap. The CDR3 sequence is CASSQHREGGGQPQHF. For the CDR3, the DNA is TGTGCCAGCAGCCAGCACAGGGAGGGCGGGGGTCAGCCCCAGCATTTT.

The chain joins TRBV25-1 to TRBJ2-2; a weak D match, TRBD1 (6 bases). The CDR3 totals 13 residues. V was clipped by 6 bases and J by 5 bases, with 10 bases between them. CDR1 and CDR2 from the germline V gene are MGHDK and SYGVNS. The CDR3 here is CASSSGETGELFF. CDR3 DNA: TGTGCCAGCAGCTCAGGGGAAACCGGGGAGCTGTTTTTT.

This clonotype was seen more than once but under ten times. V is TRBV9 and J is TRBJ2-5; D is uncertain. Germline CDR1 is SGDLS and CDR2 is YYNGEE. The V end was cut by 0 bases, the J end by 4 bases, with 10 bases between. The CDR3 is 14 amino acids. The CDR3 reads CASSVEAVPETQYF. The CDR3 coding sequence is TGTGCCAGCAGCGTAGAGGCAGTCCCAGAGACCCAGTACTTC.

This clonotype appeared many times. The rearrangement uses TRBV10-3 and TRBJ1-2; 12 bases are shared with TRBD1. The V gene end was trimmed by 2 bases and the J gene end by 2 bases; junction bases not matched to a gene: 6. Per germline, CDR1 ENHRY and CDR2 SYGVKD. CDR3 size: 17 residues. CDR3 in amino acids: CAISEVGQGATNYGYTF. The CDR3 coding sequence is TGTGCCATCAGTGAGGTGGGACAGGGGGCAACGAACTATGGCTACACCTTC.

The gene calls are TRBV7-9 and TRBJ2-7; the D is unclear. There are 13 residues in the CDR3. The V and J ends lost 6 bases and 2 bases respectively, with 11 bases between them. Germline lookup yields CDR1 SEHNR and CDR2 FQNEAQ (reference sequence). The CDR3 is CASSPHRPYEQYF. CDR3 nucleotide sequence: TGTGCCAGCAGTCCGCACCGACCCTACGAGCAGTACTTC.